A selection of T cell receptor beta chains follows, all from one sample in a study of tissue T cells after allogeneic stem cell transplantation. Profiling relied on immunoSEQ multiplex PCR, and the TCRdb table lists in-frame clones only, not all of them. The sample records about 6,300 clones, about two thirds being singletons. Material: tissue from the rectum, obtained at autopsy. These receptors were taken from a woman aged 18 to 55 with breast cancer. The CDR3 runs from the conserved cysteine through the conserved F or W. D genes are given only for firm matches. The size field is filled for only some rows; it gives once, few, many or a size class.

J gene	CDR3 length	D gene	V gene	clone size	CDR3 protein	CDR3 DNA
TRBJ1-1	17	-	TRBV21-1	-	CASSKLGDHRLGTEAFF	TGTGCCAGCAGCAAATTGGGGGACCATCGTTTGGGCACTGAAGCTTTCTTT
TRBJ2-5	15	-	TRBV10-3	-	CAISSESGGGETQYF	TGTGCCATCAGCTCCGAGAGTGGGGGCGGGGAGACCCAGTACTTC
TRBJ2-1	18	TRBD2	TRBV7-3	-	CASSRDALGLAADNEQFF	TGTGCCAGCAGCCGGGATGCGCTTGGACTAGCGGCTGACAATGAGCAGTTCTTC
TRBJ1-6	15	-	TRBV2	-	CASSLPSGYNSPLHF	TGTGCCAGCAGTCTCCCTTCGGGGTATAATTCACCCCTCCACTTT
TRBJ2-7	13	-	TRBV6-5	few	CASGSGSSYEQYF	TGTGCCAGCGGGTCAGGAAGCTCCTACGAGCAGTACTTC
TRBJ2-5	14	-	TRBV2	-	CASMLDFSMETQYF	TGTGCCAGCATGCTGGACTTTTCGATGGAGACCCAGTACTTC
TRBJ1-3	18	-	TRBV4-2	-	CASSQDVFFASSGNTIYF	TGTGCCAGCAGCCAAGATGTCTTCTTCGCCAGCTCTGGAAACACCATATATTTT
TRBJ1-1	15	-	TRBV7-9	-	CASSLGSGPNTEAFF	TGTGCCAGCAGCTTAGGTTCAGGGCCGAACACTGAAGCTTTCTTT
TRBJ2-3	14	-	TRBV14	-	CASSQGGGRDTQYF	TGTGCCAGCAGCCAAGGAGGGGGGAGAGATACGCAGTATTTT
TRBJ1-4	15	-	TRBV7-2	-	CASSLNPGTNEKLFF	TGTGCCAGCAGCTTAAATCCCGGCACCAATGAAAAACTGTTTTTT
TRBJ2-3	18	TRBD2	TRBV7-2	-	CASSLNGGVLSGTDTQYF	TGTGCCAGCAGCTTAAACGGGGGGGTGTTATCCGGCACAGATACGCAGTATTTT
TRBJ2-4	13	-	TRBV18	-	CASSYQVGNIQYF	TGTGCCAGCTCATATCAGGTGGGGAACATTCAGTACTTC
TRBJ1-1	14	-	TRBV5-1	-	CASSVDRTNTEAFF	TGCGCCAGCAGCGTCGACAGGACCAACACTGAAGCTTTCTTT
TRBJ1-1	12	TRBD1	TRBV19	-	CASSIPPGQAFF	TGTGCCAGTAGTATACCACCGGGACAGGCTTTCTTT
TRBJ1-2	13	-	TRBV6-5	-	CASSGREGYGYTF	TGTGCCAGCTCGGGCAGGGAGGGGTATGGCTACACCTTC
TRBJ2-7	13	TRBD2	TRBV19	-	CASSFGLAGEQYF	TGTGCCAGTAGTTTTGGACTAGCGGGCGAGCAGTACTTC
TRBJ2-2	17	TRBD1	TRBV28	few	CASRGGGTGVFTGELFF	TGTGCCAGCAGAGGTGGAGGGACAGGGGTCTTCACCGGGGAGCTGTTTTTT
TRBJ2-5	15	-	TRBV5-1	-	CASTQSYGGQETQYF	TGCGCCAGCACCCAAAGTTACGGGGGACAAGAGACCCAGTACTTC
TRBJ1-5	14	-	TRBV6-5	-	CASSRTPSNQPQHF	TGTGCCAGCAGTCGGACCCCTAGCAATCAGCCCCAGCATTTT
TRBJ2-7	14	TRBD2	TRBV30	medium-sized	CAGQRGTSDYEQYF	TGTGCCGGCCAACGCGGGACTAGCGACTACGAGCAGTACTTC
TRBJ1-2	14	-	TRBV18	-	CASSPSGGDYGYTF	TGTGCCAGCTCACCCTCGGGAGGGGACTATGGCTACACCTTC
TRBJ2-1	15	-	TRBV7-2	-	CASTIEGTPYNEQFF	TGTGCCAGCACTATAGAGGGGACACCTTACAATGAGCAGTTCTTC
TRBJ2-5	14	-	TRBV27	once	CASSLRDPQETQYF	TGTGCCAGCAGTTTAAGGGACCCCCAAGAGACCCAGTACTTC
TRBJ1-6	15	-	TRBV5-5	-	CASSSGGGHNSPLHF	TGTGCCAGCAGCTCAGGCGGTGGGCATAATTCACCCCTCCACTTT
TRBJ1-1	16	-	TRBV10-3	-	CAISEPPGRRMPEAFF	TGTGCCATCAGTGAGCCTCCGGGACGGAGAATGCCTGAAGCTTTCTTT
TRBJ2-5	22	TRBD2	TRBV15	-	CATSRDSFGRGRLAGNEETQYF	TGTGCCACCAGCAGAGATTCGTTCGGACGGGGTAGACTAGCGGGCAACGAAGAGACCCAGTACTTC
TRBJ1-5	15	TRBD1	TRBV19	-	CASSTPTGGNQPQHF	TGTGCCAGTAGTACCCCGACAGGGGGGAATCAGCCCCAGCATTTT
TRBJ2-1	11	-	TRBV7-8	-	CASSPSWEQFF	TGTGCCAGCAGCCCCTCGTGGGAGCAGTTCTTC
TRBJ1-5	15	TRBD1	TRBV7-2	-	CASSSGTVSNQPQHF	TGTGCCAGCAGCTCAGGGACAGTTAGCAATCAGCCCCAGCATTTT
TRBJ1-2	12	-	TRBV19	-	CASSIRSYGYTF	TGTGCCAGTAGTATCCGTAGCTATGGCTACACCTTC
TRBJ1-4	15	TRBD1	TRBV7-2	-	CASSSNRGSNEKLFF	TGTGCCAGCAGCTCAAACAGGGGGTCTAATGAAAAACTGTTTTTT
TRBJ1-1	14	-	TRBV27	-	CASNTGTRVRGAFF	TGTGCCAGCAACACCGGGACTAGGGTGAGAGGGGCTTTCTTT
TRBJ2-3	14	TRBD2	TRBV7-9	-	CASSDTSGGDTQYF	TGTGCCAGCAGCGATACTAGCGGGGGCGATACGCAGTATTTT
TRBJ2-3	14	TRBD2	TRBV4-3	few	CASGPSGTRDTQYF	TGCGCCAGCGGTCCTAGCGGGACTCGGGATACGCAGTATTTT
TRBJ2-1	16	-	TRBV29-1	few	CSVEGGAGERINEQFF	TGCAGCGTTGAAGGAGGGGCAGGGGAGAGGATCAATGAGCAGTTCTTC
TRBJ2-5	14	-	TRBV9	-	CASSVAGEGETQYF	TGTGCCAGCAGCGTGGCAGGAGAAGGGGAGACCCAGTACTTC
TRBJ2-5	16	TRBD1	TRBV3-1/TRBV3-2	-	CASSQVGRGLGETQYF	TGTGCCAGCAGCCAAGTGGGCAGGGGGCTAGGAGAGACCCAGTACTTC
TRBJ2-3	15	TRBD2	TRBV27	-	CASSSLAFSTDTQYF	TGTGCCAGCAGTTCACTAGCGTTTTCCACAGATACGCAGTATTTT
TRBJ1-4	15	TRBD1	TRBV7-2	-	CASSSGQVPNEKLFF	TGTGCCAGCAGCTCCGGACAGGTTCCAAATGAAAAACTGTTTTTT
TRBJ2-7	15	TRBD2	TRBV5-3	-	CARSLTSGSLHEQYF	TGTGCCAGAAGCTTGACTAGCGGGAGTCTCCACGAGCAGTACTTC
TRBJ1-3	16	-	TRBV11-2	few	CASSLDRGAAGNTIYF	TGTGCCAGCAGCTTAGATCGGGGGGCAGCGGGAAACACCATATATTTT
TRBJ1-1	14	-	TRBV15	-	CATSRDRAAGEAFF	TGTGCCACCAGCAGAGATCGGGCGGCAGGTGAAGCTTTCTTT
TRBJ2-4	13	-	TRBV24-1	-	CASQVGGWYIQYF	TGTGCCTCTCAGGTCGGGGGCTGGTACATTCAGTACTTC
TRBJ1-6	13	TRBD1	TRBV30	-	CAWSQDRVTPLHF	TGTGCCTGGAGCCAGGACAGGGTGACACCCCTCCACTTT
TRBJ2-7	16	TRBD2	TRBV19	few	CASSIAGGATYYEQYF	TGTGCCAGTAGTATAGCGGGGGGGGCCACCTACTACGAGCAGTACTTC
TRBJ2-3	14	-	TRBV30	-	CAWSPGGGTDTQYF	TGTGCCTGGAGTCCCGGCGGGGGCACAGATACGCAGTATTTT
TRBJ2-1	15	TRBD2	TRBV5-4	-	CASSSGGGGHNEQFF	TGTGCCAGCAGCTCCGGGGGGGGAGGGCACAATGAGCAGTTCTTC
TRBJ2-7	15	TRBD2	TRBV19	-	CASSIGLAGTYEQYF	TGTGCCAGTAGTATCGGACTAGCGGGAACTTACGAGCAGTACTTC
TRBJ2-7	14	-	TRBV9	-	CASSVGYGSEKQYF	TGTGCCAGCAGCGTAGGATATGGATCTGAAAAGCAGTACTTC
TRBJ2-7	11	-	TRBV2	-	CASSGGYEQYF	TGTGCCAGCAGCGGGGGCTACGAGCAGTACTTC
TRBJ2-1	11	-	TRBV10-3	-	CAISASREQFF	TGTGCCATCAGTGCGTCTCGTGAGCAGTTCTTC